This T cell receptor (beta chain) was observed in a study of shared clonotypes between healthy human individuals. The investigators split CD4+ cells into a CD45RA+ naive subset and a CD45RA-negative memory subset. V was shortened by 4 bases and J by 2 bases, with 17 bases between the two germline ends. The V gene's germline CDR1 is SGDLS and CDR2 YYNGEE. The CDR3 is 16 amino acids. Produced via immunoSEQ multiplex PCR; TCRdb's table is partial and in-frame only. The repertoire holds some 2.1 million clones, with 95% as singletons. Sequenced input: naive CD4+ T cells sorted from blood. Indicated subset: CD45RA+ positively selected. This TCR derives from a man between 18 and 29 years old in good health. The genes are TRBV9 and TRBJ2-3; TRBD2 might be the D (6 bases). DNA for the CDR3: TGTGCCAGCAGCCCCCTCGGGGGACTTCTCACAGATACGCAGTATTTT. As protein: CASSPLGGLLTDTQYF.